Presented here are 28 T cell receptor beta chains from one specimen sequenced in a study of blood T cell repertoires in COVID-19. The data were produced by immunoSEQ multiplex PCR, yet TCRdb's version contains in-frame clones alone and is incomplete. The data show hundreds of thousands of clones, with around 90% seen just once and 0.8% to 0.85% held by the top ten. The sequencing sample was made of peripheral blood. The source is a man aged 18-30 years with COVID-19, enrolled during active disease.

The V call is TRBV5-1, the J call TRBJ2-1; 13 bases map to TRBD2. The germline gives CDR1 SGHRS, CDR2 YFSETQ. There are 19 residues in the CDR3. The V segment lost 7 bases and the J segment 0 bases; nucleotides outside the gene matches: 13. The CDR3 bases are TGCGCCAGCGATGTAGCGGGACTAGCGGGACCTAGCTCCTACAATGAGCAGTTCTTC. Its protein product is CASDVAGLAGPSSYNEQFF.

This rearrangement joins TRBV5-4 to TRBJ2-5; D not certain. Trimming cost V 3 bases and J 2 bases, with 2 bases left between them. CDR3 length equals 11 residues. Germline CDR1 and CDR2: SGHNT and YYREEE (reference sequence). CDR3 nucleotide sequence: TGTGCCAGCAGCTCTCAAGAGACCCAGTACTTC. It specifies CASSSQETQYF.

The rearrangement joins TRBV7-9 to TRBJ2-7; the D gene is possibly TRBD1 (5 bases). CDR3 length equals 15 residues. Trimming took 2 bases from V and 0 from J, leaving 11 bases between them. Germline CDR1 reads SEHNR; CDR2 reads FQNEAQ (reference sequence). The CDR3 sequence: CASSLSGQSSYEQYF. CDR3 DNA: TGTGCCAGCAGCTTATCAGGGCAAAGCTCCTACGAGCAGTACTTC.

The genes are TRBV6-5 and TRBJ2-7; a possible D gene is TRBD2 (5 bases). Germline CDR1 reads MNHEY; CDR2 reads SVGAGI. This CDR3 contains 14 residues. V shed 1 base and J shed 2 bases, with 9 bases lying between them. CDR3 residues: CASSYFQEAYEQYF. The CDR3 nucleotides read TGTGCCAGCAGTTACTTTCAGGAGGCCTACGAGCAGTACTTC.

The chain carries TRBV7-9 and TRBJ2-1; weak D call: TRBD2 (5 bases). CDR1 SEHNR and CDR2 FQNEAQ come from the germline V gene (reference sequence). This CDR3 region has 15 residues. Trimming cost V 1 base and J 6 bases, with 13 bases left between them. The CDR3 sequence is CASSLERRRFNEQFF. The CDR3 DNA is TGTGCCAGCAGCTTAGAGCGGAGGAGATTCAATGAGCAGTTCTTC.

V usage is TRBV29-1 and J usage is TRBJ1-1; D remains unclear. Germline V gene sequence: CDR1 SQVTM, CDR2 ANQGSEA. Trimming stripped 7 bases from V and 1 base from J, with 10 bases between. The CDR3 is 12 amino acids. The DNA of the CDR3 is TGCAGCGCCCAGACTGAGAACACTGAAGCTTTCTTT. Protein product: CSAQTENTEAFF.

The gene calls are TRBV5-6 and TRBJ1-1; 10 nucleotides agree with TRBD1. The CDR3 is 14 residues long. Losses at the gene ends were 4 bases for V and 10 bases for J; bases not matched to a gene: 10. The germline CDR1 and CDR2 sequences are SGHDT and YYEEEE. In nucleotides, the CDR3 is TGTGCCAGCAGCCCCGGGACAGGGGCCCTGGGAGCTTTCTTT. It encodes CASSPGTGALGAFF.

This chain links TRBV6-5 with TRBJ1-5; D gene ambiguous. Trimming removed 4 bases at V and 4 bases at J, with 14 bases between. The CDR3 has 15 amino acids. Germline CDR1 reads MNHEY; CDR2 reads SVGAGI. CDR3 region: CASSSSAGINQPQHF. As DNA, the CDR3 is TGTGCCAGCAGTTCCTCAGCAGGCATTAATCAGCCCCAGCATTTT.

This rearrangement joins TRBV3-1 (or the pseudogene TRBV3-2) to TRBJ1-1; TRBD1 matches at 10 bases. There are 18 residues in the CDR3. With 4 bases clipped from V and 4 bases from J, the junction kept 15 bases outside the gene matches. From germline, CDR1 is LGHDT and CDR2 YNNKEL (reference sequence). As DNA, the CDR3 is TGTGCCAGCAGCCGCCGTCTCGGGACAGGGGCCCTCGGCACTGAAGCTTTCTTT. This codes for CASSRRLGTGALGTEAFF.

This chain uses TRBV11-3 with TRBJ2-5; D is perhaps TRBD2 (7 bases). The CDR3 length is 16 residues. Germline CDR1 is SGHNT and CDR2 is YENEEA. Trimming stripped 5 bases from V and 5 bases from J, with 21 bases between. DNA for the CDR3: TGTGCCAGCAGCCTCTCAGGAGGGGGGGGCGGCGAGACCCAGTACTTC. It translates to CASSLSGGGGGETQYF.

The genes are TRBV30 and TRBJ1-3; 8 positions agree with TRBD1. This CDR3 is 13 amino acids long. Trimming at V came to 3 bases and at J to 8 bases, leaving 6 bases not matched to a gene. In germline, CDR1 is GTSNPN, CDR2 SVGIG (reference sequence). CDR3 in DNA: TGTGCCTGGAGCAGGGGGCGCGAAGACACCATATATTTT. It codes for CAWSRGREDTIYF.

The rearrangement links TRBV29-1 to TRBJ1-2, with D perhaps matching TRBD1 (5 bases). CDR3 length: 16 amino acids. Trimming took 2 bases from V and 7 from J, leaving 23 bases between them. The V gene's germline CDR1 is SQVTM and CDR2 ANQGSEA. CDR3 DNA: TGCAGCGTTGAACCCCGAGGACACGGGGGAAGTAGTGGCTACACCTTC. Protein sequence: CSVEPRGHGGSSGYTF.

This chain links TRBV5-5 with TRBJ2-2, with D maybe TRBD2 (6 bases). V dropped 0 bases and J dropped 8 bases, with 8 bases sitting between them. The CDR3 spans 13 residues. CDR1 and CDR2 (germline): SGHKS, YYEKEE (reference sequence). CDR3 DNA: TGTGCCAGCAGCTTGGGAGGGACTGGGGAGCTGTTTTTT. Amino acids: CASSLGGTGELFF. The whole variable domain, filled in from reference TRBV5-5 and TRBJ2-2, reads DAGVTQSPTHLIKTRGQQVTLRCSPISGHKSVSWYQQVLGQGPQFIFQYYEKEERGRGNFPDRFSARQFPNYSSELNVNALLLGDSALYLCASSLGGTGELFFGEGSRLTVL.

The chain uses TRBV28 and TRBJ1-4; 9 bases agree with TRBD1. With 10 bases clipped from V and 5 bases from J, the junction kept 11 bases outside the gene matches. The CDR3 extends over 15 amino acids. The germline gives CDR1 MDHEN, CDR2 SYDVKM. The CDR3 loop reads CATNPGGTGNEKLFF. DNA for the CDR3: TGTGCCACCAATCCGGGCGGGACAGGGAATGAAAAACTGTTTTTT. The variable domain in full, with the rest retrieved from reference TRBV28 and TRBJ1-4, is DVKVTQSSRYLVKRTGEKVFLECVQDMDHENMFWYRQDPGLGLRLIYFSYDVKMKEKGDIPEGYSVSREKKERFSLILESASTNQTSMYLCATNPGGTGNEKLFFGSGTQLSVL.

The chain combines TRBV9 with TRBJ2-5, with 9 bases lining up with TRBD2. J was trimmed by 5 bases and V by 4 bases; bases with no gene match: 6. There are 14 residues in the CDR3. Germline V gives CDR1 SGDLS, CDR2 YYNGEE. The CDR3 here is CASSLAGAGETQYF. The CDR3 DNA reads as TGTGCCAGCAGCTTAGCGGGAGCAGGGGAGACCCAGTACTTC.

The chain joins TRBV7-8 to TRBJ1-3; 11 bases are a match to TRBD1. The CDR3 has 19 residues. The V segment lost 3 bases and the J segment 0 bases; nucleotides outside the gene matches: 10. CDR1 is SGHVS and CDR2 is FQNEAQ in the germline V gene. The CDR3 DNA reads TGTGCCAGCAGCTTGCGGGACAGGGGGGCTCTAAGCTCTGGAAACACCATATATTTT. Amino acids: CASSLRDRGALSSGNTIYF.

V usage is TRBV6-5 and J usage is TRBJ1-2; D gene ambiguous. This CDR3 has 12 residues. The ends were cut back, 2 bases at V and 2 bases at J, with 3 bases in the middle. Germline assignment: CDR1 MNHEY and CDR2 SVGAGI. The CDR3, as DNA: TGTGCCAGCAGTTACGTAAACTATGGCTACACCTTC. It translates to CASSYVNYGYTF.

The chain is built from TRBV13 and TRBJ2-2; D is uncertain. The CDR3 sequence is 15 residues long. Trimming cost V 3 bases and J 3 bases, with 11 bases left between them. The germline V gene encodes CDR1 PRHDT and CDR2 FYEKMQ (reference sequence). The CDR3 region has the DNA TGTGCCAGCAGCTTCGGTGGGCAGGACACCGGGGAGCTGTTTTTT. It yields the protein CASSFGGQDTGELFF.

The gene calls are TRBV18 and TRBJ2-7; 13 bases map to TRBD2. The length of the CDR3 is 16 residues. Germline lookup yields CDR1 KGHSH and CDR2 LQKENI. Trimming at V came to 5 bases and at J to 0 bases, leaving 4 bases not matched to a gene. In DNA form, the CDR3 reads TGTGCCAGCTCAACGGGACTAGCGGGGATCTCCTACGAGCAGTACTTC. It codes for CASSTGLAGISYEQYF. Full variable domain (missing parts from reference TRBV18 and TRBJ2-7): NAGVMQNPRHLVRRRGQEARLRCSPMKGHSHVYWYRQLPEEGLKFMVYLQKENIIDESGMPKERFSAEFPKEGPSILRIQQVVRGDSAAYFCASSTGLAGISYEQYFGPGTRLTVT.

The CDR3 sequence is CATGIQGSRADTQYF. For the CDR3, the DNA is TGTGCCACGGGTATTCAGGGGAGTAGGGCAGATACGCAGTATTTT. The chain links TRBV24-1 to TRBJ2-3; weak D call: TRBD1 (6 bases). CDR3 size: 15 residues. Germline V CDR1 and CDR2: KGHDR, SFDVKD. Trimming cost V 10 bases and J 4 bases, with 20 bases left between them.

The chain carries TRBV19 and TRBJ1-4, with 8 bases that match TRBD1. Germline CDR1 and CDR2: LNHDA and SQIVND (reference sequence). CDR3 size: 17 residues. V lost 3 bases, J lost 8 bases, and 14 bases stayed unmatched. For the CDR3, the DNA is TGTGCCAGTAGTATTTGGACAGGGTCTAACCGTCGGGAAAAACTGTTTTTT. It yields the protein CASSIWTGSNRREKLFF.

The gene calls are TRBV5-4 and TRBJ1-6; possible D gene TRBD1, 6 bases. This CDR3 is built from 14 residues. V shed 1 base and J shed 13 bases, with 15 bases lying between them. Germline assignment: CDR1 SGHNT and CDR2 YYREEE (reference sequence). The CDR3 nucleotides are TGTGCCAGCAGCTTGAGGGATACAGGGTCCCCCCTCCACTTT. Translation gives CASSLRDTGSPLHF.

The table lists this clone with a few counts. The V and J genes are TRBV19 and TRBJ1-1, with D possibly being TRBD1 (6 bases). V lost 7 bases to trimming and J lost 1 base, with 16 bases between them. CDR1 and CDR2 (germline): LNHDA, SQIVND (reference sequence). This CDR3 has 15 residues. This chain's CDR3 is CASIPGQTGNTEAFF. DNA for the CDR3: TGTGCCAGTATCCCCGGACAGACCGGGAACACTGAAGCTTTCTTT.

This clone was detected only a few times. The chain carries TRBV12-3 or TRBV12-4 and TRBJ2-7, with 7 bases aligning to TRBD2. Trimming cost V 6 bases and J 6 bases; bases outside gene matches: 8. There are 13 residues in the CDR3. CDR3 in amino acids: CASRSREQFEQYF. The CDR3 DNA sequence: TGTGCCAGCAGATCGCGGGAGCAGTTCGAGCAGTACTTC.

The chain carries TRBV19 and TRBJ2-1; 14 positions match TRBD2. Trimming cost V 4 bases and J 5 bases; bases outside gene matches: 10. Germline values: CDR1 LNHDA, CDR2 SQIVND (reference sequence). The CDR3 has 18 amino acids. DNA of the CDR3: TGTGCCAGTAGTAACCCAGGGACTAGCGGGAGTAGACACAATGAGCAGTTCTTC. Translated: CASSNPGTSGSRHNEQFF.

The table lists this clone with a few counts. The chain has TRBV30 and TRBJ2-3; 7 nucleotides align to TRBD2. The CDR3 has 16 amino acids. From germline, CDR1 is GTSNPN and CDR2 SVGIG (reference sequence). V gave up 0 bases and J gave up 3 bases; unmatched junction bases: 9. CDR3 DNA sequence: TGTGCCTGGAGTGTACGAAGGGAGGGCGGGACAGATACGCAGTATTTT. Amino acids: CAWSVRREGGTDTQYF.

This clone has just one count. The chain is built from TRBV5-4 and TRBJ1-2; tentative D call: TRBD1 (5 bases). This CDR3 comprises 13 residues. From germline, CDR1 is SGHNT and CDR2 YYREEE (reference sequence). V was clipped by 1 base and J by 7 bases, with 11 bases between them. The CDR3 spells CASSLTQGFGYTF. CDR3 coding DNA: TGTGCCAGCAGCTTGACGCAGGGTTTTGGCTACACCTTC.

V usage is TRBV19 and J usage is TRBJ1-1, with D unresolved. Trimming took off 8 bases at V and 1 base at J, with 11 bases between the two ends. Germline assignment: CDR1 LNHDA and CDR2 SQIVND (reference sequence). This CDR3 is 13 amino acids long. The CDR3 region is CASSLSSNTEAFF. The CDR3 DNA is TGTGCCAGTTCTCTTTCGTCGAACACTGAAGCTTTCTTT.